Given below is one T cell receptor beta chain in context. The method was immunoSEQ multiplex PCR; TCRdb's version includes in-frame clones alone and lacks a portion of them. Among about 88,000 clones listed, around nine tenths were seen once. These data come from a study of blood T cell repertoires in COVID-19. Whole-study context: Italy, Spain and the United States were the sources of the convalescent and acute COVID-19 samples. Sources were T cells, B-cell-depleted T cells, or PBMCs; the material itself was cDNA or gDNA.

CDR3 size: 17 residues. Trimming removed 0 bases at V and 1 base at J, with 15 bases between. Germline V lookup: CDR1 LNHNV, CDR2 YYDKDF (reference sequence). Sequencing used peripheral blood. The chain joins TRBV15 to TRBJ1-1; D not certain. This receptor was identified in a man aged 55 to 69 with acute or convalescent COVID-19. CDR3 bases: TGTGCCACCAGCAGAGATCTCTCAGAAACAGAGAACACTGAAGCTTTCTTT. Amino acid sequence: CATSRDLSETENTEAFF.